The sequence of this T cell receptor beta chain was determined in a study of blood T cells in healthy people across ages. Together with a sample-barcoded 5' primer, a J-beta primer mix was included in a second PCR lasting 7 to 11 cycles. Via MiXCR, TCRdb re-called the 5' RACE reads, giving one row per CDR3 protein. The data hold roughly 800,000 distinct CDR3 sequences, with roughly 25% observed a single time. Trimming cost V 4 bases and J 0 bases; bases outside gene matches: 4. Germline V gene lookup returns CDR1 DFQATT and CDR2 SNEGSKA (reference sequence). This CDR3 is built from 16 residues. This same sample was also taken into another study, of T cells of mothers and their children. In that study: At a sensitivity of roughly 100 clones per million clonotypes, no persistent microchimeric T cell clones appeared.

Sequenced material: blood. The chain links TRBV20-1 to TRBJ2-1, with 12 positions matching TRBD2. This receptor was taken from a boy aged 5-17 years in good health. The CDR3 coding sequence is TGCAGTGCTAAACTAGCGGGAGGACCCTCCTACAATGAGCAGTTCTTC. Its protein product is CSAKLAGGPSYNEQFF.